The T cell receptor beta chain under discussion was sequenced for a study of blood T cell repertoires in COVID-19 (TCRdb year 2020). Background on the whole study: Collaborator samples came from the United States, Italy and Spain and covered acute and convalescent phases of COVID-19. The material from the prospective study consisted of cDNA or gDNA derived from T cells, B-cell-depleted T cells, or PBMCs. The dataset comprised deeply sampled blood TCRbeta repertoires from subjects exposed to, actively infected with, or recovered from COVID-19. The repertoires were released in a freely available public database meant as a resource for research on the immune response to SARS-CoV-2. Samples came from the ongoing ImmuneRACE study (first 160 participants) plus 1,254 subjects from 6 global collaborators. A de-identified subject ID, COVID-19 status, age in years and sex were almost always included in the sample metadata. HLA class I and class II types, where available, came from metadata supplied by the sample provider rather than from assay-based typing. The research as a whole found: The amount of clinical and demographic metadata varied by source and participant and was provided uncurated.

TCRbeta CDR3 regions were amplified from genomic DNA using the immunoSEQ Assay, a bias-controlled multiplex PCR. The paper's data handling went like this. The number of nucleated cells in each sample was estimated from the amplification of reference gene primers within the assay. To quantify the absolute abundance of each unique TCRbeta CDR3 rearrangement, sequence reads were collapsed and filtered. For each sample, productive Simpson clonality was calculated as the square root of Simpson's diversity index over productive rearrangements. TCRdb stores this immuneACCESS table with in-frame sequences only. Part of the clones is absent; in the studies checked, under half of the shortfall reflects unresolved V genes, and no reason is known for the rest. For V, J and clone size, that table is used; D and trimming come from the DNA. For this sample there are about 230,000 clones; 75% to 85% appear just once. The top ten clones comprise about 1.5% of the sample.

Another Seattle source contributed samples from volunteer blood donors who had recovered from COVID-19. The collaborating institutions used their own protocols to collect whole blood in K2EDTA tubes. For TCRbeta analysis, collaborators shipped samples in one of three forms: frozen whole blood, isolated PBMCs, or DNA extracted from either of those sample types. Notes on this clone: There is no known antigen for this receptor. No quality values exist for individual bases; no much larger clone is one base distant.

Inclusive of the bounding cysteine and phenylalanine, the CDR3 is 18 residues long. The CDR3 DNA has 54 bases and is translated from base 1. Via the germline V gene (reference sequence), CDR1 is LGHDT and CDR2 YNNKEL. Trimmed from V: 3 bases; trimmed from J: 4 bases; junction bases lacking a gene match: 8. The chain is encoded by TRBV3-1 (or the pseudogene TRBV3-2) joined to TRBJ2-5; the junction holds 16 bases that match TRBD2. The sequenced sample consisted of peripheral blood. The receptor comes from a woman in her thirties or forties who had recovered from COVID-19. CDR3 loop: CASSHAPGLAGGRETQYF. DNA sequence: TGTGCCAGCAGCCATGCACCGGGACTAGCGGGGGGGCGAGAGACCCAGTACTTC.